This passage covers 28 T cell receptor beta chains from one sample sequenced in a study of T cell repertoires in cytomegalovirus infection. TCRdb passed the reads through MiXCR, listing each CDR3 protein once. The profile shows about 340,000 distinct CDR3 sequences, about 27% of them singletons. No cognate antigen is known for these TCRs. The sequences come from cultured PBMCs, collected from culture after CMV antigen stimulation. These receptors all come from a human donor in good health (CMV status not recorded). Some clones in this sample may be carry-over from other donors' samples.

This clonotype was detected only a few times. This CDR3 is CASSEEWGVGNQPQHF. The CDR3 DNA follows: TGTGCCAGCAGTGAAGAATGGGGGGTTGGTAATCAGCCCCAGCATTTT. The chain couples TRBV6-1 to TRBJ1-5, with D tentatively TRBD1 (5 bases). Germline CDR1 reads MNHNS; CDR2 reads SASEGT. The V end lost 1 base, the J end lost 4 bases, and 14 bases lay between the germline ends. The CDR3 runs 16 residues.

In its sample, this clonotype was seen many times. The V and J genes are TRBV7-9 and TRBJ2-1; tentatively, D is TRBD1 or TRBD2 (5 bases each). The CDR3 runs 14 residues. V gave up 5 bases and J gave up 3 bases, with 11 bases separating them. Germline V gene lookup returns CDR1 SEHNR and CDR2 FQNEAQ (reference sequence). The CDR3 DNA reads TGTGCCAGCAGCGTGGGACCGCTCTACAATGAGCAGTTCTTC. This encodes CASSVGPLYNEQFF.

This clonotype came up a few times. This rearrangement joins TRBV7-9 to TRBJ1-5, with TRBD1 identical over 7 bases. The CDR3 runs 13 residues. CDR1 is SEHNR and CDR2 is FQNEAQ in the germline V gene (reference sequence). The J segment lost 6 bases and the V segment lost 2 bases, leaving 1 base of the junction unmatched. CDR3 protein: CASSLNRGQPQHF. CDR3 in DNA: TGTGCCAGCAGCTTAAACAGGGGTCAGCCCCAGCATTTT. Variable domain in full (rest from reference TRBV7-9 and TRBJ1-5): DTGVSQNPRHKITKRGQNVTFRCDPISEHNRLYWYRQTLGQGPEFLTYFQNEAQLEKSRLLSDRFSAERPKGSFSTLEIQRTEQGDSAMYLCASSLNRGQPQHFGDGTRLSIL.

V gene TRBV6-2 or TRBV6-3 combines with J gene TRBJ2-7; TRBD1 matches at 7 bases. The CDR3 runs 18 residues. V lost 1 base to trimming and J lost 4 bases; unmatched junction nucleotides: 16. CDR1 and CDR2 (germline): MNHEY, SVGEGT. CDR3 protein: CASSYYLFDRADGYEQYF. In nucleotides, the CDR3 is TGTGCCAGCAGTTACTACCTCTTCGACAGGGCCGACGGGTACGAGCAGTACTTC.

This sequence joins TRBV7-3 and TRBJ2-1, with 13 nucleotides matching TRBD2. This CDR3 spans 19 amino acids. The V gene end was trimmed by 1 base and the J gene end by 9 bases; junction bases not matched to a gene: 15. Germline V gene data show CDR1 as SGHTA and CDR2 as FQGTGA. In DNA form, the CDR3 reads TGTGCCAGCAGCTTAAAGGGCACTAGCGGGAGGGCCGGGGGGAGTGAGCAGTTCTTC. Protein: CASSLKGTSGRAGGSEQFF.

This clonotype showed up just a few times. The chain couples TRBV5-1 to TRBJ2-1, with D hard to call. V shed 0 bases and J shed 6 bases, with 4 bases lying between them. CDR3 length equals 12 residues. Germline V gene lookup returns CDR1 SGHRS and CDR2 YFSETQ. The CDR3 spells CASSLESNEQFF. The CDR3 DNA reads TGCGCCAGCAGCTTGGAGAGCAATGAGCAGTTCTTC.

In its sample, this clonotype was seen once. This may arise from a read error, as a much more abundant clone is one base away. This rearrangement joins TRBV12-3 or TRBV12-4 to TRBJ2-3, with D perhaps TRBD2 (5 bases). With 4 bases removed from V and 5 bases from J, the gap between germline ends came to 7 bases. CDR3 length equals 12 residues. The CDR3 reads CASSSSGDTQYF. In nucleotides, the CDR3 is TGTGCCAGCAGTTCGAGCGGAGATACGCAGTATTTT.

The chain's CDR3 is CASSQSAAPGYTF. In nucleotides, the CDR3 is TGTGCCAGCAGCCAATCGGCGGCTCCTGGCTACACCTTC. This chain uses TRBV4-2 with TRBJ1-2; D call uncertain. The V gene's germline CDR1 is LGHNA and CDR2 YNFKEQ. The V end was cut by 2 bases, the J end by 7 bases, with 11 bases between. This CDR3 is built from 13 residues.

The chain links TRBV7-6 to TRBJ2-7; D is unresolved. Trimming left V 3 bases short and J 3 bases short, with 6 bases between. Germline V gene data show CDR1 as SGHVS and CDR2 as FNYEAQ. The CDR3 is made up of 12 amino acids. The CDR3 nucleotides are TGTGCCAGCAGCTTGAGTCTCTACGAGCAGTACTTC. It yields the protein CASSLSLYEQYF.

A single count supports this clonotype. V gene TRBV24-1 combines with J gene TRBJ2-5, with 11 bases aligning to TRBD2. Trimming took 5 bases from V and 4 from J; bases not matched to a gene: 2. The CDR3 length is 14 residues. The germline V gene has CDR1 KGHDR and CDR2 SFDVKD. The CDR3 loop is CATSVAGGRETQYF. The CDR3 nucleotides read TGTGCCACCAGTGTAGCGGGAGGGCGAGAGACCCAGTACTTC.

This clonotype was seen a few times. This chain uses TRBV10-3 with TRBJ1-1; TRBD1 aligns across 7 bases. The CDR3 loop spans 12 amino acids. The germline V gene encodes CDR1 ENHRY and CDR2 SYGVKD. The CDR3 coding sequence is TGTGCTTCGCAGGGGGTTAGCACTGAAGCTTTCTTT. Its translation is CASQGVSTEAFF.

For this clonotype: This may arise from a read error, as a much more abundant clone is one base away. CDR3 DNA sequence: TGCAGTGTTTCTTACGATTGGACGGGGATTCAGCCCCAGCATTTT. This encodes CSVSYDWTGIQPQHF. The rearrangement links TRBV20-1 to TRBJ1-5; D not certain. V lost 7 bases to trimming and J lost 6 bases, with 22 bases between them. The CDR3 is 15 residues long. Germline V gene lookup returns CDR1 DFQATT and CDR2 SNEGSKA (reference sequence).

The chain employs TRBV28 and TRBJ1-4, with D possibly being TRBD1 (5 bases). Between the trimmed V and J ends, which lost 6 bases and 4 bases, there was a span of 12 bases. Per germline, CDR1 MDHEN and CDR2 SYDVKM. CDR3 size: 14 residues. CDR3 loop: CASSLGTYNEKLFF. CDR3 nucleotides: TGTGCCAGCAGCCTCGGGACCTATAATGAAAAACTGTTTTTT.

This clonotype was detected a few times. The rearrangement joins TRBV12-3 or TRBV12-4 to TRBJ1-1, with a possible D match to TRBD1 (6 bases). V shed 10 bases and J shed 2 bases, with 14 bases lying between them. The CDR3 has 13 residues. CDR3 amino acids: CATVRGGNTEAFF. The CDR3 DNA sequence: TGTGCCACCGTGAGGGGGGGCAACACTGAAGCTTTCTTT.

The gene calls are TRBV20-1 and TRBJ2-4, with D hard to call. Trimming cost V 6 bases and J 12 bases, with 18 bases left between them. Germline V gene data show CDR1 as DFQATT and CDR2 as SNEGSKA (reference sequence). The CDR3 spans 12 residues. CDR3 bases: TGCAGTGCCGCGGCCCGCTGGGTGAATCAGTACTTC. Its translation is CSAAARWVNQYF.

This clonotype was found many times. This chain links TRBV7-2 with TRBJ1-5; D unresolved. The ends were cut back, 3 bases at V and 4 bases at J, with 16 bases in the middle. The CDR3 spans 16 residues. Germline V lookup: CDR1 SGHTA, CDR2 FQGNSA. The CDR3 bases are TGTGCCAGCAGCTTTTACGGGGTAAATGGGAATCAGCCCCAGCATTTT. As protein: CASSFYGVNGNQPQHF.

V usage is TRBV27 and J usage is TRBJ2-5, with D possibly matching TRBD2 (5 bases). This CDR3 comprises 9 residues. The V gene lost 7 bases and the J gene lost 9 bases, with 6 bases spanning the gap. Germline V gives CDR1 MNHEY, CDR2 SMNVEV (reference sequence). CDR3 amino acids: CASTGSQYF. CDR3 in DNA: TGTGCCAGCACGGGGTCCCAGTACTTC.

At least ten counts were recorded for this clonotype. V usage is TRBV7-8 and J usage is TRBJ2-5; 12 nucleotides match TRBD2. The CDR3 totals 16 residues. With 5 bases clipped from V and 4 bases from J, the junction kept 8 bases outside the gene matches. Germline-derived CDR1 and CDR2 are SGHVS and FQNEAQ. CDR3 sequence reads: CASSPRLAGVRETQYF. The CDR3 bases are TGTGCCAGCAGCCCTCGACTAGCGGGAGTTCGAGAGACCCAGTACTTC. The variable domain in full, completed from reference TRBV7-8 and TRBJ2-5, reads GAGVSQSPRYKVAKRGQDVALRCDPISGHVSLFWYQQALGQGPEFLTYFQNEAQLDKSGLPSDRFFAERPEGSVSTLKIQRTQQEDSAVYLCASSPRLAGVRETQYFGPGTRLLVL.

The J gene is TRBJ2-7, the V gene TRBV7-2, with 12 bases that match TRBD2. Unmatched junction bases numbered 8, after V lost 4 bases and J lost 7 bases. Per germline, CDR1 SGHTA and CDR2 FQGNSA. The CDR3 totals 15 residues. As DNA, the CDR3 is TGTGCCAGCAGCTCACTAGCGGGGGGTCCTAGGGAGCAGTACTTC. Its protein product is CASSSLAGGPREQYF.

This clonotype was found a few times. V and J are TRBV10-3 and TRBJ2-2; 9 nucleotides match TRBD1. Germline CDR1 is ENHRY and CDR2 is SYGVKD. The CDR3 extends over 13 amino acids. V was pared by 10 bases and J by 6 bases, with 6 bases of the junction left unmatched. CDR3 in DNA: TGTGCCACCACAGGGGGCGCGGCCGGGGAGCTGTTTTTT. Amino acid sequence: CATTGGAAGELFF.

This clonotype was observed a handful of times. The chain uses TRBV2 and TRBJ1-1; D is undetermined. The CDR3 length is 13 residues. Germline V gives CDR1 SNHLY, CDR2 FYNNEI. Trimming shortened V by 8 bases and J by 3 bases, and 13 bases separated the two germline ends. CDR3 in amino acids: CASPGARDTEAFF. In DNA, the CDR3 is TGTGCCAGCCCCGGTGCCCGGGACACTGAAGCTTTCTTT.

In this sample, this clonotype turned up once. This chain uses TRBV7-8 with TRBJ2-3, with 8 bases fitting TRBD1. Per the germline V gene, CDR1 is SGHVS and CDR2 is FQNEAQ. The CDR3 runs to 17 residues. Trimming took 3 bases from V and 6 from J; bases not matched to a gene: 14. The CDR3 sequence is CASSFLPTGDISDTQYF. Written as DNA, the CDR3 is TGTGCCAGCAGCTTTCTTCCGACAGGGGATATTTCGGATACGCAGTATTTT.

The chain is built from TRBV4-2 and TRBJ1-4, with TRBD1 identical over 7 bases. V trimming: 3 bases; J trimming: 0 bases; junction bases outside the gene matches: 19. Germline lookup yields CDR1 LGHNA and CDR2 YNFKEQ. This CDR3 contains 21 residues. CDR3 in amino acids: CASSQGRQGPAKFATNEKLFF. The CDR3, as DNA: TGTGCCAGCAGCCAGGGGAGACAGGGACCAGCCAAGTTCGCAACTAATGAAAAACTGTTTTTT.

This chain connects TRBV19 to TRBJ2-3; either TRBD1 or TRBD2 may supply D (5 bases each). The CDR3 is made up of 14 amino acids. V was cut by 6 bases and J by 4 bases, with 14 bases left in between. The germline CDR1 and CDR2 sequences are LNHDA and SQIVND (reference sequence). The CDR3 protein is CASSLGRWADTQYF. The CDR3 DNA is TGTGCCAGTAGCTTGGGACGGTGGGCAGATACGCAGTATTTT.

The chain uses TRBV18 and TRBJ2-6; D perhaps matches TRBD2 (6 bases). Deletions cut 5 bases from V and 1 base from J, with 12 bases between. CDR3 length: 16 residues. Germline V lookup: CDR1 KGHSH, CDR2 LQKENI. The CDR3 bases are TGTGCCAGCTCATGGGACTCCCCATCTGGGGCCAACGTCCTGACTTTC. It encodes CASSWDSPSGANVLTF.

This sequence joins TRBV29-1 and TRBJ2-2, with D unresolved. This CDR3 contains 11 residues. CDR1 and CDR2 (germline): SQVTM, ANQGSEA. The ends were cut back, 6 bases at V and 2 bases at J, with 4 bases in the middle. CDR3 sequence (DNA): TGCAGCGTCCTAAACACCGGGGAGCTGTTTTTT. This gives the protein CSVLNTGELFF.

The rearrangement links TRBV27 to TRBJ2-3; possibly TRBD2 for D (6 bases). The CDR3 loop spans 16 amino acids. With 6 bases removed from V and 5 bases from J, the gap between germline ends came to 21 bases. The germline V gene has CDR1 MNHEY and CDR2 SMNVEV (reference sequence). DNA for the CDR3: TGTGCCAGCAGCCCGAGGGACTCAAATGTAGTAGATACGCAGTATTTT. The encoded protein is CASSPRDSNVVDTQYF.

This clonotype has a handful of counts. This rearrangement joins TRBV7-2 to TRBJ2-2; 15 bases align to TRBD2. CDR1 and CDR2 from the germline V gene are SGHTA and FQGNSA. The CDR3 extends over 19 amino acids. J gave up 1 base and V 5 bases, and 8 bases lay outside the gene matches. The CDR3 bases are TGTGCCAGCAGCCTCTCCGGGACTAGCGGGAGGAAGAACACCGGGGAGCTGTTTTTT. Amino acids: CASSLSGTSGRKNTGELFF.